The rows below give T cell receptor beta chains drawn from one sample of a study of human T cells and chemical hapten exposure. One entry per CDR3 protein, called by TCRdb with MiXCR from the RACE reads. In the table there are roughly 64,000 distinct CDR3 sequences, roughly 9.6% of which are singletons. The sample here was whole blood, taken in connection with sensitization to the hapten diphenylcyclopropenone (DPC). Receptors originate from a woman aged 25 to 45 with alopecia areata. Some clones in this sample may be carry-over from other donors' samples. CDR3s include the opening cysteine and the closing phenylalanine or tryptophan. The D gene is left open where the match is weak. A row's size may be missing; if present it is once, few, many or a size class.

J	size	V	D	DNA	CDR3
TRBJ2-5	few	TRBV6-6	-	TGTGCCAGCAGTTACAGCTTACAAGAGACCCAGTACTTC	CASSYSLQETQYF
TRBJ1-5	many	TRBV27	TRBD1	TGTGCCAGCAGTCCCGGGACAGGGAATCAGCCCCAGCATTTT	CASSPGTGNQPQHF
TRBJ1-4	-	TRBV12-3/TRBV12-4	-	TGTGCCAGCAGTCGACAGCATGAAAAACTGTTTTTT	CASSRQHEKLFF
TRBJ1-1	-	TRBV5-1	TRBD1	TGCGCCAGCAGCTTGGCTTCGCTAGGGACAGCGAACACTGAAGCTTTCTTT	CASSLASLGTANTEAFF
TRBJ2-7	few	TRBV5-1	-	TGCGCCAGCAGCTTGGTTCCGAACACCTACGAGCAGTACTTC	CASSLVPNTYEQYF
TRBJ2-7	-	TRBV7-2	TRBD2	TGTGCCAGCAGCCCAATAGCGGGAGTAACTGGGGACGAGCAGTACTTC	CASSPIAGVTGDEQYF
TRBJ2-7	many	TRBV3-1	-	TGTGCCAGCAGCCAATATCCTGGGTCCTACGAGCAGTACTTC	CASSQYPGSYEQYF
TRBJ1-4	few	TRBV30	TRBD1	TGTGCCTGGAGTCACCGGGGACAGAATAATGAAAAACTGTTTTTT	CAWSHRGQNNEKLFF
TRBJ1-5	few	TRBV4-1	-	TGCGCCAGCAGCCAGGACAGTGATCAGCCCCAGCATTTT	CASSQDSDQPQHF
TRBJ2-1	few	TRBV4-2	TRBD2	TGTGCCAGCAGCCCGGGGACTAACGGGGGGGCGTCTGAGCAGTTCTTC	CASSPGTNGGASEQFF
TRBJ2-7	-	TRBV5-1	-	TGCGCCAGCAGCTGGGACGGGACTTCATCCTACGAGCAGTACTTC	CASSWDGTSSYEQYF
TRBJ1-6	many	TRBV3-1	-	TGTGCCAGCAGCCAGCCGGGACGGACTAATTCACCCCTCCACTTT	CASSQPGRTNSPLHF
TRBJ2-5	-	TRBV20-1	-	TGCAGTGCTAGAGAGGCCCCCTACGGCGGGGCGCACCAAGAGACCCAGTACTTC	CSAREAPYGGAHQETQYF
TRBJ1-1	-	TRBV28	-	TGTGCCAGCAGTTTATCGGGGGCGGCTATGAACACTGAAGCTTTCTTT	CASSLSGAAMNTEAFF
TRBJ1-5	many	TRBV10-3	-	TGTGCCATCAGTGAGTCCCCGGCTAGCAATCAGCCCCAGCATTTT	CAISESPASNQPQHF
TRBJ2-7	many	TRBV11-2	TRBD2	TGTGCCAGCAGCTTACCCGGGAGGCCCTACGAGCAGTACTTC	CASSLPGRPYEQYF
TRBJ1-2	many	TRBV7-2	-	TGTGCCAGCAGCTTAGCCCCCGGACGGACCAACTATGGCTACACCTTC	CASSLAPGRTNYGYTF
TRBJ2-6	few	TRBV7-8	-	TGTGCCAGCAGCCTACAAGCCTTACAGGGATTGGGGTCTGGGGCCAACGTCCTGACTTTC	CASSLQALQGLGSGANVLTF
TRBJ2-7	many	TRBV15	TRBD2	TGTGCCACCAGCCTCACGGGGGGAAAAGGGGAGCAGTACTTC	CATSLTGGKGEQYF
TRBJ2-2	-	TRBV18	-	TGTGCCAGCTCACCAAACAGGGATCCGAACACCGGGGAGCTGTTTTTT	CASSPNRDPNTGELFF
TRBJ1-5	many	TRBV6-1	TRBD1	TGTGCCAGCAGTGCCGCGCAGGGGGGGCAGCCCCAGCATTTT	CASSAAQGGQPQHF
TRBJ2-3	-	TRBV4-2	TRBD2	TGTGCCAGCAGCCAAGGCTACCAGCGGGAGGGCCGCACAGATACGCAGTATTTT	CASSQGYQREGRTDTQYF
TRBJ2-7	many	TRBV7-2	-	TGTGCCAGCAGCTTAGCAGCCGAGCAGTACTTC	CASSLAAEQYF
TRBJ1-1	few	TRBV20-1	-	TGCAGTGGGTTAAGCGACACTGAAGCTTTCTTT	CSGLSDTEAFF
TRBJ2-7	-	TRBV28	-	TGTGCCAGCAACGGCCCCGGGGCCTACGAGCAGTACTTC	CASNGPGAYEQYF
TRBJ1-1	few	TRBV20-1	-	TGCAGTGCTTCCGTGAGGACTGAAGCTTTCTTT	CSASVRTEAFF
TRBJ2-1	-	TRBV4-2	TRBD2	TGTGCCAGCAGCCAGTCGGGACTAGCGGGTGTCGGTGAGCAGTTCTTC	CASSQSGLAGVGEQFF